These 28 T cell receptor beta chains originate from one sample sequenced in a study of cytomegalovirus exposure and HLA in healthy donors listed by TCRdb under 2017. The library came from the immunoSEQ multiplex PCR assay. Sourced from immuneACCESS, this table was stored by TCRdb with only in-frame sequences that have V and J called. A share of the clones is absent; for the studies checked, an unresolved V gene accounts for under half, and the remainder has no known explanation. Within this sample are a few hundred thousand clones, with 80% to 95% of them counted one time only. Of the sample, more than 1% is held by the ten largest clones. Sequencing was performed on PBMCs. These receptors were collected from a woman aged 18-29 years in good health and CMV-seronegative.

The V and J genes are TRBV6-5 and TRBJ1-6; D possibly corresponds to TRBD1 (6 bases). The length of the CDR3 is 14 residues. The V end was cut by 2 bases, the J end by 9 bases, with 11 bases between. Germline CDR1 and CDR2: MNHEY and SVGAGI. The CDR3: CASSYEGGRSPLHF. In DNA form, the CDR3 reads TGTGCCAGCAGTTACGAAGGGGGACGTTCACCCCTCCACTTT.

In this sample, this clone turned up once. The V gene is TRBV4-1, the J gene TRBJ2-7; TRBD2 aligns across 7 bases. Germline trimming cut 0 bases from V and 2 bases from J; bases unmatched to any gene: 4. The CDR3 is made up of 15 amino acids. CDR1 MGHRA and CDR2 YSYEKL come from the germline V gene. The CDR3 here is CASSQEGGRAYEQYF. The CDR3 DNA reads TGCGCCAGCAGCCAAGAAGGAGGGAGGGCCTACGAGCAGTACTTC.

The V call is TRBV4-1, the J call TRBJ2-7; a possible D gene is TRBD2 (6 bases). The CDR3 spans 16 residues. Germline CDR1 is MGHRA and CDR2 is YSYEKL. Trimming removed 1 base from V and 2 bases from J, with 15 bases in between. DNA of the CDR3: TGCGCCAGCAGCCAAGTGAGTGGGACTTCGACCTACGAGCAGTACTTC. Its protein is CASSQVSGTSTYEQYF.

V and J are TRBV19 and TRBJ1-1; D is undetermined. Germline CDR1 and CDR2: LNHDA and SQIVND (reference sequence). The ends were cut back, 1 base at V and 1 base at J, with 4 bases in the middle. The CDR3 length is 13 residues. CDR3 region: CASSIVQNTEAFF. CDR3 DNA: TGTGCCAGTAGTATAGTCCAGAACACTGAAGCTTTCTTT.

This chain uses TRBV5-1 with TRBJ2-5; 8 bases fit TRBD1. The ends lost 3 bases at V and 5 bases at J; junction bases unmatched: 6. CDR3 length: 14 amino acids. The germline V gene encodes CDR1 SGHRS and CDR2 YFSETQ. In nucleotides, the CDR3 is TGCGCCAGCAGCTGGCAGGGGGCTTGGGAGACCCAGTACTTC. As protein: CASSWQGAWETQYF.

This chain uses TRBV4-1 with TRBJ2-3; D might be TRBD2 (5 bases). The ends were cut back, 2 bases at V and 0 bases at J, with 15 bases in the middle. Germline V lookup: CDR1 MGHRA, CDR2 YSYEKL. The CDR3 runs 17 residues. The CDR3 DNA reads as TGCGCCAGCAGCCAACTCTCGCGGGCCCATAGCACAGATACGCAGTATTTT. Amino acid sequence: CASSQLSRAHSTDTQYF.

The rearrangement uses TRBV11-3 and TRBJ2-1; 10 nucleotides align to TRBD2. J gave up 12 bases and V 0 bases, and 20 bases lay outside the gene matches. Germline-derived CDR1 and CDR2 are SGHNT and YENEEA. This CDR3 is 19 amino acids long. CDR3 bases: TGTGCCAGCAGCTTAGATAAAGTCCTCAAGGCTAGCGGGAGAGGGTGGCAGTTCTTC. It specifies CASSLDKVLKASGRGWQFF.

The CDR3 DNA reads as TGTGCCAGCAAAGTATTGGCGCTGGGCGGCTACACCTTC. Protein product: CASKVLALGGYTF. The chain joins TRBV6-5 to TRBJ1-2; D not resolved. Per germline, CDR1 MNHEY and CDR2 SVGAGI. The V end was cut by 7 bases, the J end by 8 bases, with 17 bases between. This CDR3 contains 13 residues.

The chain employs TRBV7-9 and TRBJ2-7, with TRBD2 identical over 10 bases. V shed 0 bases and J 0 bases; nucleotides not matched to a gene: 8. CDR1 and CDR2 (germline): SEHNR, FQNEAQ (reference sequence). CDR3 size: 18 residues. The CDR3, as DNA: TGTGCCAGCAGCTTAGCGGCCGGGACTAGCGTTACCTCCTACGAGCAGTACTTC. It encodes CASSLAAGTSVTSYEQYF.

V and J are TRBV30 and TRBJ2-3, with D maybe TRBD2 (5 bases). The CDR3 has 12 amino acids. V shed 4 bases and J shed 9 bases, with 14 bases lying between them. CDR1 is GTSNPN and CDR2 is SVGIG in the germline V gene (reference sequence). The CDR3 here is CAWTGGVGTQYF. DNA of the CDR3: TGTGCCTGGACCGGAGGCGTAGGCACGCAGTATTTT. The complete variable domain, with remaining parts taken from reference TRBV30 and TRBJ2-3, reads SQTIHQWPATLVQPVGSPLSLECTVEGTSNPNLYWYRQAAGRGLQLLFYSVGIGQISSEVPQNLSASRPQDRQFILSSKKLLLSDSGFYLCAWTGGVGTQYFGPGTRLTVL.

The chain links TRBV19 to TRBJ1-5; unclear D gene. CDR1 and CDR2 (germline): LNHDA, SQIVND (reference sequence). Between the trimmed V and J ends, which lost 3 bases and 9 bases, there was a span of 6 bases. This CDR3 is 11 amino acids long. In DNA form, the CDR3 reads TGTGCCAGTAGTATTGAGGGGCCCCAGCATTTT. Translation gives CASSIEGPQHF.

This sequence joins TRBV7-7 and TRBJ2-1; perhaps TRBD2 as D (5 bases). Germline V gene sequence: CDR1 SSHAT, CDR2 FNYEAQ (reference sequence). This CDR3 has 16 residues. Trimming stripped 1 base from V and 7 bases from J, with 17 bases between. CDR3 sequence: CASSLGGPLTGNEQFF. The CDR3 region has the DNA TGTGCCAGCAGCTTAGGAGGGCCTTTGACTGGGAATGAGCAGTTCTTC. The entire variable domain, with the rest obtained from reference TRBV7-7 and TRBJ2-1, is as follows: GAGVSQSPRYKVTKRGQDVTLRCDPISSHATLYWYQQALGQGPEFLTYFNYEAQPDKSGLPSDRFSAERPEGSISTLTIQRTEQRDSAMYRCASSLGGPLTGNEQFFGPGTRLTVL.

This clone was observed a few times. The CDR3 here is CASRGQNLYSYEQYF. DNA of the CDR3: TGTGCCAGCAGGGGACAAAACCTTTACTCCTACGAGCAGTACTTC. This chain connects TRBV6-6 to TRBJ2-7; the D gene is possibly TRBD1 (6 bases). V lost 6 bases, J lost 0 bases, and 15 bases lay in between. CDR1 and CDR2 from the germline V gene are MNHNY and SVGAGI (reference sequence). The CDR3 length is 15 residues.

The chain is built from TRBV27 and TRBJ1-5; D is possibly TRBD1 (6 bases). The ends were cut back, 6 bases at V and 4 bases at J, with 10 bases in the middle. This CDR3 comprises 13 residues. The germline CDR1 and CDR2 sequences are MNHEY and SMNVEV (reference sequence). CDR3 sequence reads: CASSGTSNQPQHF. CDR3 coding DNA: TGTGCCAGCAGCGGGACAAGTAATCAGCCCCAGCATTTT.

This clone was found once. The gene calls are TRBV7-8 and TRBJ2-2; maybe TRBD1 (5 bases). Germline V lookup: CDR1 SGHVS, CDR2 FQNEAQ. The CDR3 is made up of 17 amino acids. V dropped 3 bases and J dropped 3 bases, with 17 bases sitting between them. The CDR3 nucleotides read TGTGCCAGCAGCTTCCTGAAGGGGTTGGTGGACACCGGGGAGCTGTTTTTT. This gives the protein CASSFLKGLVDTGELFF. Combining the CDR3 with reference TRBV7-8 and TRBJ2-2 gives the whole variable domain GAGVSQSPRYKVAKRGQDVALRCDPISGHVSLFWYQQALGQGPEFLTYFQNEAQLDKSGLPSDRFFAERPEGSVSTLKIQRTQQEDSAVYLCASSFLKGLVDTGELFFGEGSRLTVL.

The chain uses TRBV5-1 and TRBJ2-7, with TRBD2 as a possible D gene (5 bases). Germline V lookup: CDR1 SGHRS, CDR2 YFSETQ. The V end lost 3 bases, the J end lost 0 bases, and 10 bases lay between the germline ends. The CDR3 is 14 amino acids. The CDR3 loop is CASSSSADSYEQYF. DNA of the CDR3: TGCGCCAGCAGCTCATCAGCGGACTCCTACGAGCAGTACTTC.

The genes are TRBV19 and TRBJ1-2, with D possibly matching TRBD1 (5 bases). The CDR3 consists of 14 residues. CDR1 is LNHDA, CDR2 SQIVND, per germline (reference sequence). Trimming left V 8 bases short and J 3 bases short, with 16 bases between. The DNA of the CDR3 is TGTGCCAGTGCAGGGTGGTATGACGACTATGGCTACACCTTC. Translation: CASAGWYDDYGYTF. The whole variable domain, filled in from reference TRBV19 and TRBJ1-2, reads DGGITQSPKYLFRKEGQNVTLSCEQNLNHDAMYWYRQDPGQGLRLIYYSQIVNDFQKGDIAEGYSVSREKKESFPLTVTSAQKNPTAFYLCASAGWYDDYGYTFGSGTRLTVV.

This clone was picked up one time. The chain uses TRBV10-1 and TRBJ2-1; 14 bases line up with TRBD2. CDR1 and CDR2 from the germline V gene are WNHNN and SYGVQD (reference sequence). The CDR3 loop spans 16 amino acids. With 5 bases clipped from V and 9 bases from J, the junction kept 9 bases outside the gene matches. The CDR3 spells CASSSSGTSGSIEQFF. The CDR3 DNA reads TGCGCCAGCAGTTCCTCCGGGACTAGCGGGAGTATTGAGCAGTTCTTC.

The J gene is TRBJ1-1, the V gene TRBV30, with D perhaps matching TRBD1 (5 bases). Germline V gene sequence: CDR1 GTSNPN, CDR2 SVGIG (reference sequence). V lost 2 bases and J lost 1, with 8 bases in between. This CDR3 is 13 amino acids long. The CDR3 sequence: CAWSSGGNTEAFF. The CDR3 region has the DNA TGTGCCTGGAGTTCGGGGGGGAACACTGAAGCTTTCTTT.

The table lists this clone with a count of one. The chain links TRBV19 to TRBJ2-7; 13 bases match TRBD2. J gave up 2 bases and V 6 bases, and 4 bases lay outside the gene matches. Germline values: CDR1 LNHDA, CDR2 SQIVND (reference sequence). The CDR3 is made up of 15 amino acids. Here the CDR3 DNA reads TGTGCCAGTAGAACCGGACTAGCGGGAGCCTACGAGCAGTACTTC. Amino acids: CASRTGLAGAYEQYF.

The V call is TRBV5-1, the J call TRBJ1-1, with 7 bases lining up with TRBD1. Germline V lookup: CDR1 SGHRS, CDR2 YFSETQ. The V segment lost 3 bases and the J segment 3 bases; nucleotides outside the gene matches: 8. The CDR3 runs 15 residues. The CDR3 DNA is TGCGCCAGCAGCTCTAACAGGGGATCGGACACTGAAGCTTTCTTT. It translates to CASSSNRGSDTEAFF.

This clone was seen a handful of times. The chain has TRBV6-1 and TRBJ1-2; 7 bases are shared with TRBD1. CDR1 is MNHNS and CDR2 is SASEGT in the germline V gene. This CDR3 has 12 amino acids. The V gene end was trimmed by 11 bases and the J gene end by 8 bases; junction bases not matched to a gene: 11. In DNA form, the CDR3 reads TGTGCCGGGGCTCGGACAGGCAACGGCTACACCTTC. Translation gives CAGARTGNGYTF.

The V call is TRBV7-2, the J call TRBJ2-5; D ambiguous. The CDR3 has 16 amino acids. V was clipped by 5 bases and J by 2 bases, with 18 bases between them. The V gene's germline CDR1 is SGHTA and CDR2 FQGNSA. The CDR3 coding sequence is TGTGCCAGCAGCCCGCCAACCTTATCGAGGCAAGAGACCCAGTACTTC. As protein: CASSPPTLSRQETQYF.

The chain uses TRBV10-2 and TRBJ2-2; 9 bases align to TRBD1. V lost 9 bases and J lost 1; bases outside the gene matches: 0. The CDR3 spans 13 residues. CDR1 and CDR2 (germline): WSHSY, SAAADI. The DNA for the CDR3 is TGCGCCAGGGGACAGGGGAACACCGGGGAGCTGTTTTTT. Translated, it gives CARGQGNTGELFF.

This clone was seen once. This chain connects TRBV4-1 to TRBJ2-7; 13 bases map to TRBD2. This CDR3 spans 17 amino acids. With V trimmed by 0 bases and J by 7 bases, 9 bases remained unmatched. Germline values: CDR1 MGHRA, CDR2 YSYEKL. CDR3 DNA sequence: TGCGCCAGCAGCCAAGACCCTACGGGACTAGCGGGACCAGAGCAGTACTTC. It is translated as CASSQDPTGLAGPEQYF.

Only one count was recorded for this clone. The chain links TRBV28 to TRBJ2-3; TRBD2 matches at 7 bases. CDR3 size: 17 residues. The V segment lost 1 base and the J segment 2 bases; nucleotides outside the gene matches: 9. From germline, CDR1 is MDHEN and CDR2 SYDVKM. DNA of the CDR3: TGTGCCAGCAGTTTATCGGGTCTAGCGGACGACACAGATACGCAGTATTTT. Protein sequence: CASSLSGLADDTDTQYF.

This chain links TRBV7-9 with TRBJ1-3; weak D call: TRBD1 (5 bases). The V end was cut by 2 bases, the J end by 4 bases, with 18 bases between. Germline CDR1 is SEHNR and CDR2 is FQNEAQ (reference sequence). This CDR3 is 17 amino acids long. The CDR3 spells CASSLTGDPGPGNTIYF. In nucleotides, the CDR3 is TGTGCCAGCAGCTTAACGGGGGACCCAGGGCCCGGAAACACCATATATTTT.

The chain recombines TRBV27 with TRBJ2-1; weak D call: TRBD1 (5 bases). The V and J ends lost 7 bases and 4 bases respectively, with 17 bases between them. Germline lookup yields CDR1 MNHEY and CDR2 SMNVEV (reference sequence). This CDR3 is 15 amino acids long. This CDR3 is CASTTGGQGYNEQFF. CDR3 sequence (DNA): TGTGCCAGCACTACAGGTGGGCAGGGTTACAATGAGCAGTTCTTC.